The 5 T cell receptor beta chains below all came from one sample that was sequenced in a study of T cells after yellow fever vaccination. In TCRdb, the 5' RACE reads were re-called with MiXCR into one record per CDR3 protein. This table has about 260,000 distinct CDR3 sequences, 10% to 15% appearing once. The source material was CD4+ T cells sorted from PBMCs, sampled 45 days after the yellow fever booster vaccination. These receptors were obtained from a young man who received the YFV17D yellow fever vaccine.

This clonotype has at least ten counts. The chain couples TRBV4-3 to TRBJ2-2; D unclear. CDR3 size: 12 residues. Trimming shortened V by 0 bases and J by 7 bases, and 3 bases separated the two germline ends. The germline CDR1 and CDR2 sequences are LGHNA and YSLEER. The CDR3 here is CASSQDLGELFF. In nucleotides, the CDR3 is TGCGCCAGCAGCCAAGATCTCGGGGAGCTGTTTTTT.

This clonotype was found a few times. CDR3 sequence reads: CASTLTSGSNEQFF. For the CDR3, the DNA is TGTGCCAGCACCCTGACTAGCGGGAGCAATGAGCAGTTCTTC. The chain combines TRBV3-1 with TRBJ2-1; 12 bases are shared with TRBD2. Germline V gene lookup returns CDR1 LGHDT and CDR2 YNNKEL (reference sequence). After removal of 7 bases from V and 6 bases from J, the junction contained 4 bases not matched to a gene. The CDR3 contains 14 residues.

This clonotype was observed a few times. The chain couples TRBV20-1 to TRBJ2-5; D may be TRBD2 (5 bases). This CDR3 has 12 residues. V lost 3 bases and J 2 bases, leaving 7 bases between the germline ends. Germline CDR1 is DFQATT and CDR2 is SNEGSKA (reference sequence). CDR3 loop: CSASGEQETQYF. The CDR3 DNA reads TGCAGTGCTAGTGGGGAGCAAGAGACCCAGTACTTC.

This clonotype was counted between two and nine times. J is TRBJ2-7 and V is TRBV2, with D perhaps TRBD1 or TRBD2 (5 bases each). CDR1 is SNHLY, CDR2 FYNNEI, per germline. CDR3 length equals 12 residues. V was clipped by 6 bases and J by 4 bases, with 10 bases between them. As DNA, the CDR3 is TGTGCCAGCAGGGGAGAGGGGTACGAGCAGTACTTC. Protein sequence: CASRGEGYEQYF.

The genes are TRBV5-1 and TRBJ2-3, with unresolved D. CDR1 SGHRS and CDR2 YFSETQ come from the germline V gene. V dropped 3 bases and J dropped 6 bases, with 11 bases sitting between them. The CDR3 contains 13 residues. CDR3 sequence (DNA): TGCGCCAGCAGCTGGCCGGCCGGGGATACGCAGTATTTT. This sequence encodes CASSWPAGDTQYF.